In this sample, the clone carrying this TCR beta chain turned up a few times. Its antigen remains unidentified. TCRdb reprocessed the reads via MiXCR and lists one record per CDR3 protein. The table has about 89,000 distinct CDR3 sequences, about 29% seen once. The data stem from a study of T cell repertoires in cytomegalovirus infection. Findings of the study overall: There were HLA-C-restricted CMV-specific TCR beta clonotypes dominating the ex vivo response. Carriers of CMV plus the relevant HLA were identified by cumulative public TCR beta family frequency.

The CDR3 spans 14 residues. V was cut by 1 base and J by 0 bases, with 3 bases left in between. Germline CDR1 and CDR2: KGHDR and SFDVKD. J is TRBJ2-1 and V is TRBV24-1; no reliable D call. This TCR came from a human donor in good health (CMV status not recorded). Some clones in this sample may be carry-over from other donors' samples. The sequences come from CD8+ T cells from cultured PBMCs, collected from culture after CMV antigen stimulation. CDR3 bases: TGTGCCACCAGTGATTTTAGCTCCTACAATGAGCAGTTCTTC. Translation: CATSDFSSYNEQFF.